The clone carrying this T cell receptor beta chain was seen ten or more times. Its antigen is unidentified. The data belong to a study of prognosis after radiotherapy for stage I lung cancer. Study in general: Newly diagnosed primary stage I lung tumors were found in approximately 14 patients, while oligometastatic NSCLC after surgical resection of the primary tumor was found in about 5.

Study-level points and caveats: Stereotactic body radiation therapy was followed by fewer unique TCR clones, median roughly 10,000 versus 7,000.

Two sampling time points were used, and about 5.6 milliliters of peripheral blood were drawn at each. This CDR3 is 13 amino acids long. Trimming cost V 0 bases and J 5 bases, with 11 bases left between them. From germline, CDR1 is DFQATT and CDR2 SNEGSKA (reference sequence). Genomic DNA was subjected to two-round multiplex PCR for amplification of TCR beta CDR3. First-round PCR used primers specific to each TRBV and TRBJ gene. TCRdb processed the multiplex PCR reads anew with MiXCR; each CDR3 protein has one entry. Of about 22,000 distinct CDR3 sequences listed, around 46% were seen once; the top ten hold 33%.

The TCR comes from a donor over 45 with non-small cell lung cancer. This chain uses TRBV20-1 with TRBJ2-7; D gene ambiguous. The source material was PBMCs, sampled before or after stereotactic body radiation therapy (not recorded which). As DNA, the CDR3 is TGCAGTGCTAGAGATAGGGTCGGCAACGAGCAGTACTTC. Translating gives CSARDRVGNEQYF.